The clone carrying this T cell receptor (beta chain) was counted many times. The trim removed 3 bases at V and 3 bases at J, leaving 4 bases unmatched. Germline loops: CDR1 ENHRY, CDR2 SYGVKD. The CDR3 is 15 residues long. TCRdb re-called the 5' RACE reads through MiXCR, storing one row per CDR3 protein. The table records hundreds of thousands of distinct CDR3 sequences, around an eighth of them present only once. This sample was included in a study of identical twins. These data were also filed under a second study, of yellow fever vaccine responses in identical twins.

The sequenced sample was PBMCs. V usage is TRBV10-3 and J usage is TRBJ2-2; 7 bases are a match to TRBD2. The TCR originated in a woman aged 18-29 years in good health. CDR3 residues: CAISDSGLYTGELFF. The CDR3 coding sequence is TGTGCCATCAGTGACTCGGGACTATACACCGGGGAGCTGTTTTTT.